The T cell receptor beta chain under discussion was sequenced for a study of CD8 T cells in Susac syndrome (dated by TCRdb to between 2018 and 2021). A note on the overall study: Repertoire sequencing was used to test whether CD8+ T cell activation and differentiation in Susac syndrome was antigen driven. Overall study results and their limits: The TCR sequencing and HLA analysis was acknowledged to have included a relatively small number of individuals.

A note on this clonotype: Its antigen is not yet known. No qualities accompany the bases; no much larger clone lies one base away.

Trimming accounts for 8 bases at V and 2 bases at J, while the number of junction bases matched to no gene is 7. From its cysteine to its phenylalanine, the CDR3 spans 14 amino acids. This entry keeps only the CDR3 DNA: 42 bases, framed from base 1. Peripheral blood CD8+ and CD4+ T cells from healthy donors, Susac syndrome patients and multiple sclerosis patients were profiled using high-throughput TCR beta sequencing. The healthy donors served as controls matched for age and sex. Bulk CD8+ and CD4+ T cells were purified by magnetic negative isolation, while CD8+ TEMRA cells were enriched using FACS. Blood was drawn into EDTA tubes, processed within 24 hours, and PBMCs were isolated by density gradient centrifugation. PBMCs intended for TCR sequencing were cryopreserved in liquid nitrogen and were subsequently thawed in a 37 degrees C water bath. Purity of sorted or isolated CD4+, CD8+ and CD8+ TEMRA cells was at least 90%.

RNA was extracted using the RNeasy kit, and about 0.5 to 1 ug of the RNA was reverse transcribed with random hexamers. TCR beta CDR3 regions were amplified with the immunoSEQ multiplex PCR assay covering 54 Vbeta and 13 Jbeta segments. PCR amplification bias was corrected using a synthetic template baseline for primer optimization and computational correction. The authors' pipeline ran thus. Reads were annotated to V, D and J genes per IMGT and analyzed with immunoSEQ Analyzer, keeping only productive sequences. Clonality was calculated as one minus the Shannon entropy normalized by log2 of the number of productive unique sequences. For each patient and control, public and private clones were evaluated within the 100 most prevalent clones. Susac-specific clones were defined as absent from healthy and MS cohorts, about 1,100 published viral clones and other ImmuneACCESS disease sequences. Clones were called with MiXCR by TCRdb after fastp trimmed the public reads at Q25, and only in-frame beta chains were retained. Each entry is one CDR3 protein sequence, shown with its most common DNA and genes. The V and J calls were determined by TCRdb, not by the authors. The table for this sample lists 150,000 to 200,000 distinct CDR3 sequences; under 95% of them were counted only once. Jointly, the top ten make up 0.1% of the sample.

The receptor was isolated from a human donor in good health. The rearranged chain carries TRBV23-1 and TRBJ2-5; 8 middle bases align to TRBD1. TRBV23-1 is known as an ORF, though its function is uncertain. Input material: CD4+ T cells from PBMCs. CDR3 loop: CASGDRGPQETQYF. The DNA is TGCGCCAGCGGTGACAGGGGTCCTCAAGAGACCCAGTACTTC.